Below, 7 T cell receptor beta chains from the same sample are listed, as sequenced in a study of T cell changes during pregnancy in multiple sclerosis. Assay: immunoSEQ multiplex PCR; the TCRdb copy retains only in-frame clones and omits some. The sample consists of tens of thousands of clones, about 90% of them appearing once. Sequencing used peripheral blood, obtained in the first trimester of pregnancy. The source is a female donor in good health, enrolled as a control in a pregnancy study.

The gene calls are TRBV27 and TRBJ1-1; D possibly corresponds to TRBD1 (6 bases). Trimming cost V 8 bases and J 4 bases, with 20 bases left between them. The germline V gene encodes CDR1 MNHEY and CDR2 SMNVEV (reference sequence). This CDR3 comprises 15 residues. CDR3 DNA: TGTGCCAGCTCCCTCGGTAACAGGGCGGGCACTGAAGCTTTCTTT. This encodes CASSLGNRAGTEAFF.

The chain couples TRBV19 to TRBJ1-5; D is possibly TRBD1 (5 bases). The germline V gene encodes CDR1 LNHDA and CDR2 SQIVND (reference sequence). Between the trimmed V and J ends, which lost 8 bases and 4 bases, there was a span of 9 bases. This CDR3 contains 12 residues. CDR3 region: CASGRTNQPQHF. CDR3 DNA sequence: TGTGCCAGTGGCAGGACAAATCAGCCCCAGCATTTT.

This sequence joins TRBV19 and TRBJ1-2; 8 positions match TRBD1. J gave up 6 bases and V 8 bases, and 14 bases lay outside the gene matches. CDR3 length: 15 residues. Germline V gene data show CDR1 as LNHDA and CDR2 as SQIVND (reference sequence). The chain's CDR3 is CASAEAGGDWDGYTF. The CDR3 DNA follows: TGTGCCAGTGCGGAGGCAGGGGGCGACTGGGATGGCTACACCTTC.

The gene calls are TRBV18 and TRBJ1-1; TRBD1 agrees at 7 bases. V trimming: 3 bases; J trimming: 4 bases; junction bases outside the gene matches: 11. This CDR3 region has 16 residues. CDR1 is KGHSH, CDR2 LQKENI, per germline. CDR3 loop: CASSPIQGKGSTEAFF. The CDR3 coding sequence is TGTGCCAGCTCACCCATACAGGGGAAAGGGAGCACTGAAGCTTTCTTT.

The V call is TRBV11-2, the J call TRBJ2-7, with 8 bases lining up with TRBD1. Trimming removed 1 base from V and 3 bases from J; junction bases left unmatched: 2. Germline V gene data show CDR1 as SGHAT and CDR2 as FQNNGV. The CDR3 has 14 residues. The CDR3, as DNA: TGTGCCAGCAGCTTAGGCGGACAGGGCTACGAGCAGTACTTC. Its translation: CASSLGGQGYEQYF.

A remark on this clone: A junction boundary mismatches the germline segment, possibly from a read error. CDR3 amino acids: CAIGDRQETQYF. CDR3 bases: TGTGCCATCGGTGACAGACAAGAGACCCAGTACTTC. V and J are TRBV10-3 and TRBJ2-5, with D possibly being TRBD1 (5 bases). The CDR3 spans 12 residues. In germline, CDR1 is ENHRY, CDR2 SYGVKD.

CDR3 bases: TGTGCCAGCAGCTTCGGGGGAGGGCCGGATGAGCAGTTCTTC. It encodes CASSFGGGPDEQFF. This chain joins TRBV11-3 and TRBJ2-1, with 7 bases matching TRBD2. CDR3 length equals 14 residues. Germline-derived CDR1 and CDR2 are SGHNT and YENEEA. V dropped 3 bases and J dropped 8; count of bases not matched to a gene: 7.